One sample yielded the 8 T cell receptor beta chains listed below, sequenced in a study of blood T cell repertoires in COVID-19. Measured with immunoSEQ multiplex PCR; TCRdb has only the in-frame clones, and not every one. The sample shows over 150,000 clones, around nine tenths of them seen only once. Specimen: peripheral blood. Receptors originate from a woman between 65 and 79 years old with COVID-19, enrolled during active disease.

V is TRBV9 and J is TRBJ2-2, with D maybe TRBD2 (6 bases). Trimming stripped 1 base from V and 0 bases from J, with 10 bases between. The CDR3 is 16 amino acids. Germline loops: CDR1 SGDLS, CDR2 YYNGEE. The CDR3 nucleotides read TGTGCCAGCAGCGTATACGGACTAACGAACACCGGGGAGCTGTTTTTT. Its translation is CASSVYGLTNTGELFF.

This sequence joins TRBV10-3 and TRBJ2-1, with TRBD2 matching over 8 bases. CDR1 is ENHRY, CDR2 SYGVKD, per germline. The CDR3 is made up of 15 amino acids. V was pared by 8 bases and J by 1 base, with 7 bases of the junction left unmatched. As DNA, the CDR3 is TGTGCCATCGGGCAGCGGGAGATGTCCTACAATGAGCAGTTCTTC. Translating it yields CAIGQREMSYNEQFF.

V gene TRBV27 combines with J gene TRBJ2-2, with 7 positions matching TRBD1. V shed 0 bases, J shed 6 bases, and the junction held 7 bases outside the gene matches. Germline loops: CDR1 MNHEY, CDR2 SMNVEV (reference sequence). This CDR3 spans 16 amino acids. The CDR3, as DNA: TGTGCCAGCAGTTTATCGACAGGGACGCCGGCCGGGGAGCTGTTTTTT. Its translation is CASSLSTGTPAGELFF.

The rearrangement links TRBV6-6 to TRBJ2-7, with D possibly being TRBD2 (6 bases). The CDR3 spans 13 residues. Deletions cut 6 bases from V and 3 bases from J, with 12 bases between. Germline CDR1 MNHNY, CDR2 SVGAGI (reference sequence). The CDR3 bases are TGTGCCAGCAGCCCAGGGACTCTCTACGAGCAGTACTTC. Residues: CASSPGTLYEQYF.

This sequence joins TRBV6-2 or TRBV6-3 and TRBJ2-7; no clear D. Germline CDR1 and CDR2: MNHEY and SVGEGT. Deletions cut 6 bases from V and 4 bases from J, with 13 bases between. The CDR3 loop spans 13 amino acids. The CDR3 is CASSLPNSYEQYF. CDR3 in DNA: TGTGCCAGCAGCCTCCCTAACAGTTACGAGCAGTACTTC.

Worth noting for this clone: Other DNA sequences of this sample code for an identical CDR3. The chain joins TRBV28 to TRBJ1-2, with D possibly TRBD1 on 5 matching bases. Trimming stripped 5 bases from V and 5 bases from J, with 6 bases between. The CDR3 contains 11 residues. Germline-derived CDR1 and CDR2 are MDHEN and SYDVKM. The CDR3 spells CASSPGYGYTF. CDR3 DNA sequence: TGTGCCAGCAGTCCAGGGTATGGCTACACCTTC.

This chain links TRBV18 with TRBJ2-3, with TRBD2 matching over 7 bases. Germline lookup yields CDR1 KGHSH and CDR2 LQKENI. V was clipped by 1 base and J by 2 bases; unmatched bases: 3. This CDR3 contains 15 residues. CDR3 loop: CASSPRAGVTDTQYF. In nucleotides, the CDR3 is TGTGCCAGCTCACCACGTGCGGGGGTCACAGATACGCAGTATTTT.

The J gene is TRBJ2-1, the V gene TRBV12-5, with TRBD2 matching 12 bases. The germline gives CDR1 LGHNT, CDR2 FRNRAP. Trimming removed 7 bases from V and 0 bases from J; junction bases left unmatched: 10. This CDR3 is 18 amino acids long. CDR3 DNA: TGTGCTAGTGACCAAGGGACTAGCGGGCAAGTCTCCTACAATGAGCAGTTCTTC. It codes for CASDQGTSGQVSYNEQFF.